This TCR beta chain appears in the sequencing data of a study of CD8 T cells in ankylosing spondylitis. Broader study findings: Blood of patients with ankylosing spondylitis appeared to be characterized by a TCR beta motif of eight highly homologous variants. From matched ankylosing spondylitis synovial fluid, disease-linked clones were reportedly recovered at significantly enriched levels.

Germline-derived CDR1 and CDR2 are SGHDT and YYEEEE. The length of the CDR3 is 16 residues. Trimming removed 1 base from V and 4 bases from J; junction bases left unmatched: 7. TCRdb called the 5' RACE reads again in MiXCR, with one record for every CDR3 protein. The table includes hundreds of thousands of distinct CDR3 sequences, 26% detected once. This clonotype was detected only a few times. Its antigen is not known. The origin of this receptor is a male donor with ankylosing spondylitis. Sequenced: blood, either unsorted or a sorted T cell fraction (not recorded which). The chain couples TRBV5-6 to TRBJ2-1, with TRBD2 matching over 8 bases. CDR3 bases: TGTGCCAGCAGCTTGCCGGGAGGGCCGTCGTACAATGAGCAGTTCTTC. Translating gives CASSLPGGPSYNEQFF.